The subject of this entry is one T cell receptor beta chain. No antigen is known for it. The TCR beta cDNA libraries carried unique molecular identifiers. About 500,000 cDNA molecules came from around 1 to 9.1 million T cells. MiXCR, applied by TCRdb to the PCR reads, yields one record per CDR3 protein. The sample has 450,000 to 700,000 distinct CDR3 sequences, roughly 47% seen once. Trimming shortened V by 3 bases and J by 0 bases, and 9 bases separated the two germline ends. The CDR3 is made up of 15 amino acids. The sample belongs to a study of post-analysis software for immune sequencing data. Findings and caveats of the study: Samples prepared in the same batch strongly co-clustered by F measure. Relative to controls, patients had five TRBV segments at higher frequency, with TRBV5-6, TRBV5-1 and TRBV20-1 among these.

The chain has TRBV12-3 or TRBV12-4 and TRBJ2-1; D remains unclear. The specimen was blood. This TCR was recovered from a girl between 10 and 17 years old with multiple sclerosis. The CDR3 is CASSFRASSYNEQFF. The CDR3 DNA is TGTGCCAGCAGTTTTAGGGCCAGCTCCTACAATGAGCAGTTCTTC.